The 22 T cell receptor beta chains below all came from one sample that was sequenced in a study of cytomegalovirus exposure and HLA in healthy donors (dated by TCRdb to about 2017). Receptor libraries were prepared by the immunoSEQ multiplex PCR assay. For the multiplex PCR, a mixture combining 60 forward primers for TCR Vbeta segments and 13 reverse primers for TCR Jbeta segments was used. TCRdb stores this immuneACCESS table with in-frame sequences only. Part of the clones is absent; in the studies checked, under half of the shortfall reflects unresolved V genes, and no reason is known for the rest. The sample yields approximately 130,000 clones; under 85% were counted once. The ten largest clones take up roughly 3.1% of the sample. The sample was PBMCs. Source of these receptors: a man aged 30-40 years in good health and CMV-seronegative.

The V call is TRBV25-1, the J call TRBJ2-5, with D possibly matching TRBD1 (5 bases). V was trimmed by 5 bases and J by 0 bases, leaving 13 bases between them. The germline V gene has CDR1 MGHDK and CDR2 SYGVNS. The CDR3 has 15 residues. The CDR3 protein is CASSHDREYQETQYF. The DNA of the CDR3 is TGTGCCAGCAGTCATGACAGAGAGTACCAAGAGACCCAGTACTTC. Variable domain in full (rest from reference TRBV25-1 and TRBJ2-5): EADIYQTPRYLVIGTGKKITLECSQTMGHDKMYWYQQDPGMELHLIHYSYGVNSTEKGDLSSESTVSRIRTEHFPLTLESARPSHTSQYLCASSHDREYQETQYFGPGTRLLVL.

The gene calls are TRBV7-3 and TRBJ1-1, with D possibly TRBD1 on 6 matching bases. The ends were cut back, 2 bases at V and 6 bases at J, with 13 bases in the middle. The V gene's germline CDR1 is SGHTA and CDR2 FQGTGA. CDR3 length equals 14 residues. The CDR3 nucleotides read TGTGCCAGCAGCTTATCATCAGGGGCCCCTGAAGCTTTCTTT. Protein: CASSLSSGAPEAFF.

The chain has TRBV30 and TRBJ2-3; 10 bases match TRBD2. V was clipped by 4 bases and J by 4 bases; unmatched bases: 5. CDR3 size: 14 residues. Germline V gives CDR1 GTSNPN, CDR2 SVGIG (reference sequence). CDR3 DNA sequence: TGTGCCTGGATAAGTAGCGGGAGGTCAGATACGCAGTATTTT. Translating it yields CAWISSGRSDTQYF.

The chain has TRBV2 and TRBJ1-5; 7 nucleotides align to TRBD1. V lost 4 bases and J lost 5; bases outside the gene matches: 5. This CDR3 has 14 amino acids. Germline values: CDR1 SNHLY, CDR2 FYNNEI. CDR3 DNA sequence: TGTGCCAGCAGTGGGGGACAGAATCATCAGCCCCAGCATTTT. Its protein is CASSGGQNHQPQHF.

The rearrangement links TRBV29-1 to TRBJ1-1; TRBD1 matches 8 bases. Germline CDR1 is SQVTM and CDR2 is ANQGSEA. Losses at the gene ends were 5 bases for V and 6 bases for J; bases not matched to a gene: 8. The length of the CDR3 is 13 residues. The CDR3 nucleotides read TGCAGCGTTCGGACAGGGAGTAGAGCTGAAGCTTTCTTT. It encodes CSVRTGSRAEAFF.

The chain joins TRBV6-1 to TRBJ1-5; 8 nucleotides align to TRBD1. The V gene's germline CDR1 is MNHNS and CDR2 SASEGT. J gave up 5 bases and V 6 bases, and 3 bases lay outside the gene matches. This CDR3 comprises 13 residues. The CDR3 reads CASSYRGDQPQHF. The CDR3 DNA reads as TGTGCCAGCAGCTACAGGGGGGATCAGCCCCAGCATTTT.

CDR3 coding DNA: TGTGCCAACCAGACAGGTCCCGCCACCATATATAGCAATCAGCCCCAGCATTTT. This gives the protein CANQTGPATIYSNQPQHF. The genes are TRBV10-3 and TRBJ1-5, with D perhaps TRBD1 (6 bases). Between the trimmed V and J ends, which lost 10 bases and 0 bases, there was a span of 25 bases. Germline V gives CDR1 ENHRY, CDR2 SYGVKD. This CDR3 has 18 residues.

In its sample, this clone was seen once. The rearrangement joins TRBV6-5 to TRBJ2-1; TRBD1 aligns across 9 bases. This CDR3 contains 15 residues. Unmatched junction bases numbered 4, after V lost 2 bases and J lost 5 bases. Germline V gene sequence: CDR1 MNHEY, CDR2 SVGAGI. CDR3 bases: TGTGCCAGCAGTTACGGGACAGGGCTCAACAATGAGCAGTTCTTC. This translates into CASSYGTGLNNEQFF.

This clone was counted once. J is TRBJ1-2 and V is TRBV6-5; possible D gene TRBD1, 5 bases. CDR3 length: 15 amino acids. Germline V gene sequence: CDR1 MNHEY, CDR2 SVGAGI. Trimming removed 2 bases from V and 2 bases from J, with 12 bases in between. The CDR3 coding sequence is TGTGCCAGCAGTTACAAGGGGTTTATCAACTATGGCTACACCTTC. Its protein is CASSYKGFINYGYTF.

The rearrangement joins TRBV12-2 to TRBJ2-1; TRBD2, the D gene given by the table, was not confirmed from the DNA. TRBV12-2 is termed a pseudogene. The CDR3 contains 19 residues. The CDR3 loop reads CASRLARTSGGAPMYEQFF. The CDR3 DNA follows: TGTGCAAGTCGCTTAGCGAGGACTAGCGGGGGGGCTCCGATGTATGAGCAGTTCTTC.

The chain joins TRBV11-3 to TRBJ2-7; the match to TRBD1 covers 7 bases. Germline-derived CDR1 and CDR2 are SGHNT and YENEEA. Trimming took 3 bases from V and 3 from J; bases not matched to a gene: 2. The CDR3 is 13 amino acids. The CDR3 DNA sequence: TGTGCCAGCAGCTTGGGACAGCTCTACGAGCAGTACTTC. This sequence encodes CASSLGQLYEQYF. Supplemented by reference TRBV11-3 and TRBJ2-7, the full variable domain reads EAGVVQSPRYKIIEKKQPVAFWCNPISGHNTLYWYLQNLGQGPELLIRYENEEAVDDSQLPKDRFSAERLKGVDSTLKIQPAELGDSAVYLCASSLGQLYEQYFGPGTRLTVT.

This clone appeared a few times. The V and J genes are TRBV18 and TRBJ2-7, with D tentatively TRBD2 (5 bases). Per the germline V gene, CDR1 is KGHSH and CDR2 is LQKENI. The CDR3 is 15 residues long. Trimming cost V 2 bases and J 6 bases, with 17 bases left between them. As DNA, the CDR3 is TGTGCCAGCTCACCAAGGCGGGCAAGTGCCGGCGAGCAGTACTTC. Its protein is CASSPRRASAGEQYF.

This clone turned up a few times. This sequence joins TRBV30 and TRBJ2-7, with a tentative D call TRBD1 (7 bases). CDR1 and CDR2 (germline): GTSNPN, SVGIG (reference sequence). V shed 8 bases and J shed 3 bases, with 14 bases lying between them. CDR3 size: 12 residues. This chain's CDR3 is CAGGDSYYEQYF. The CDR3 nucleotides read TGTGCCGGCGGGGACAGTTACTACGAGCAGTACTTC.

The chain links TRBV28 to TRBJ2-7, with D maybe TRBD1 (6 bases). V lost 6 bases and J lost 0, with 9 bases in between. From germline, CDR1 is MDHEN and CDR2 SYDVKM. The CDR3 is 13 amino acids. This chain's CDR3 is CASRLQGSYEQYF. The CDR3 DNA reads TGTGCCAGCAGGCTACAGGGCTCCTACGAGCAGTACTTC.

This clone was detected once. The final CDR3 position lacks the conserved phenylalanine or tryptophan, pointing to a likely read error. The rearrangement joins TRBV28 to TRBJ1-5, with TRBD1 matching 8 bases. Germline CDR1 is MDHEN and CDR2 is SYDVKM. V lost 3 bases and J lost 9; bases outside the gene matches: 7. This CDR3 region has 14 residues. The CDR3: CASSFGTGQWPQHV. DNA of the CDR3: TGTGCCAGCAGTTTTGGGACAGGTCAGTGGCCCCAGCATGTT.

A few counts support this clone. The V and J genes are TRBV4-2 and TRBJ1-1; no firm D call. Per the germline V gene, CDR1 is LGHNA and CDR2 is YNFKEQ. The V end lost 2 bases, the J end lost 8 bases, and 6 bases lay between the germline ends. The CDR3 sequence is 11 residues long. The CDR3 loop is CASSQPPEAFF. As DNA, the CDR3 is TGTGCCAGCAGCCAACCCCCGGAAGCTTTCTTT.

The chain is built from TRBV28 and TRBJ2-5; 7 bases are shared with TRBD1. This CDR3 region has 13 residues. The germline CDR1 and CDR2 sequences are MDHEN and SYDVKM. Trimming took 6 bases from V and 4 from J; bases not matched to a gene: 5. CDR3 in DNA: TGTGCCAGCAGCTCGGGACAGATAGAGACCCAGTACTTC. Protein product: CASSSGQIETQYF.

This chain joins TRBV6-4 and TRBJ2-7; 10 bases agree with TRBD1. Germline values: CDR1 MRHNA, CDR2 SNTAGT. The CDR3 runs 15 residues. The V segment lost 6 bases and the J segment 6 bases; nucleotides outside the gene matches: 11. The CDR3 sequence is CASSASTGGLGEQYF. The CDR3 region has the DNA TGTGCCAGCAGCGCGTCGACAGGGGGCTTAGGCGAGCAGTACTTC.

The V and J genes are TRBV27 and TRBJ1-2; maybe TRBD1 (6 bases). The V end lost 5 bases, the J end lost 5 bases, and 18 bases lay between the germline ends. This CDR3 has 15 amino acids. Germline V gene sequence: CDR1 MNHEY, CDR2 SMNVEV (reference sequence). CDR3 in DNA: TGTGCCAGCAGTGAGGGGACGGACAGAGGATATGGCTACACCTTC. Its protein is CASSEGTDRGYGYTF.

In this sample, this clone turned up once. The chain uses TRBV4-3 and TRBJ1-5; D is perhaps TRBD1 (6 bases). CDR1 and CDR2 from the germline V gene are LGHNA and YSLEER. V was clipped by 0 bases and J by 4 bases, with 13 bases between them. The CDR3 has 16 residues. CDR3 in amino acids: CASSQDWGGLNQPQHF. CDR3 sequence (DNA): TGCGCCAGCAGCCAAGATTGGGGGGGGCTTAATCAGCCCCAGCATTTT.

CDR3 sequence (DNA): TGTGCCAGCAGCTTATTGGGATTTAGCGGGAATAACTACAATGAGCAGTTCTTC. It specifies CASSLLGFSGNNYNEQFF. The V and J genes are TRBV7-9 and TRBJ2-1, with 8 bases aligning to TRBD2. V lost 2 bases to trimming and J lost 3 bases; unmatched junction nucleotides: 12. The V gene's germline CDR1 is SEHNR and CDR2 FQNEAQ (reference sequence). The CDR3 is 18 residues long.

This sequence joins TRBV30 and TRBJ2-2, with 10 bases lining up with TRBD1. After removal of 3 bases from V and 2 bases from J, the junction contained 6 bases not matched to a gene. The CDR3 spans 16 residues. CDR1 and CDR2 (germline): GTSNPN, SVGIG (reference sequence). CDR3: CAWRDDRGLNTGELFF. For the CDR3, the DNA is TGTGCCTGGAGGGACGACAGGGGGCTTAACACCGGGGAGCTGTTTTTT.